The clone carrying this T cell receptor (beta chain) was detected a few times. Its antigen remains unknown. This record comes from a study of T cell responses to AZD1222 COVID-19 vaccine. Study-level points and caveats: Only after the peak T cell response were repertoires sampled. There were vaccine-associated CD4 TCRs across spike, dominant at 160-218 and 743-854. Just six AZD1222 recipients were seropositive at baseline. The donor cohort was predominantly white British with a female majority, and clonal diversity may have been underestimated.

The CDR3 runs to 15 residues. CDR1 SGHNT and CDR2 YYREEE come from the germline V gene (reference sequence). V gave up 4 bases and J gave up 5 bases; unmatched junction bases: 11. The repertoire was sequenced with immunoSEQ multiplex PCR; TCRdb's copy has only in-frame clones and lacks some. Among roughly 75,000 clones listed, less than 90% were seen once. Source: peripheral blood, taken on day 0 of AZD1222 vaccination. This clonotype originated in an adult in good health. The chain uses TRBV5-4 and TRBJ2-5, with 7 nucleotides matching TRBD2. The CDR3 protein is CASSPTDVGGETQYF. CDR3 DNA: TGTGCCAGCAGCCCAACTGATGTCGGGGGGGAGACCCAGTACTTC.